The 5 T cell receptor beta chains listed next were all sequenced from one sample in a study of identical twins. TCRdb ran MiXCR on the 5' RACE reads and lists one entry per CDR3 protein. The sample includes over 500,000 distinct CDR3 sequences, 20% to 25% of them seen just once. This sample was also put to use in a study of T cells expressing NK-cell markers.

Sequences were obtained from CD4+ T cells sorted from blood. Receptors originate from a woman under 30 in good health.

This clonotype appeared a few times. This chain uses TRBV7-2 with TRBJ2-2; possibly TRBD1 for D (6 bases). Germline CDR1 is SGHTA and CDR2 is FQGNSA. CDR3 length: 15 amino acids. V was clipped by 3 bases and J by 4 bases, with 12 bases between them. CDR3 nucleotide sequence: TGTGCCAGCAGCTTGTACAGGGTTCGCACCGGGGAGCTGTTTTTT. Amino acids: CASSLYRVRTGELFF.

This rearrangement joins TRBV2 to TRBJ1-1; D gene ambiguous. CDR3 length: 14 amino acids. The germline gives CDR1 SNHLY, CDR2 FYNNEI. Trimming shortened V by 7 bases and J by 1 base, and 13 bases separated the two germline ends. CDR3 sequence reads: CASNSGLGNTEAFF. The DNA of the CDR3 is TGTGCCAGCAACAGCGGACTGGGGAACACTGAAGCTTTCTTT.

The gene calls are TRBV9 and TRBJ2-3; TRBD2 is a possible D gene (5 bases). In germline, CDR1 is SGDLS, CDR2 YYNGEE. Deletions cut 3 bases from V and 0 bases from J, with 11 bases between. CDR3 length equals 15 residues. The CDR3 DNA follows: TGTGCCAGCAGCGGATCGGGATCTAGCACAGATACGCAGTATTTT. Its translation: CASSGSGSSTDTQYF.

This clonotype was counted at least ten times. This chain links TRBV12-3 or TRBV12-4 with TRBJ1-2; possible D gene TRBD1, 6 bases. V was pared by 6 bases and J by 8 bases, with 16 bases between. The CDR3 runs 13 residues. The CDR3 bases are TGTGCCAGCAGCATTCAGGGGAGAGGGGGCTACACCTTC. This gives the protein CASSIQGRGGYTF.

Many counts were recorded for this clonotype. The junction and the germline gene differ at one end; a read error may be behind it. The chain uses TRBV12-3 or TRBV12-4 and TRBJ2-1; D possibly corresponds to TRBD2 (6 bases). The CDR3 extends over 13 amino acids. CDR3 nucleotide sequence: TGTGCCAGCAGTTGGACCTCGGGGGACTTGATTGTCTTC. Its translation is CASSWTSGDLIVF.